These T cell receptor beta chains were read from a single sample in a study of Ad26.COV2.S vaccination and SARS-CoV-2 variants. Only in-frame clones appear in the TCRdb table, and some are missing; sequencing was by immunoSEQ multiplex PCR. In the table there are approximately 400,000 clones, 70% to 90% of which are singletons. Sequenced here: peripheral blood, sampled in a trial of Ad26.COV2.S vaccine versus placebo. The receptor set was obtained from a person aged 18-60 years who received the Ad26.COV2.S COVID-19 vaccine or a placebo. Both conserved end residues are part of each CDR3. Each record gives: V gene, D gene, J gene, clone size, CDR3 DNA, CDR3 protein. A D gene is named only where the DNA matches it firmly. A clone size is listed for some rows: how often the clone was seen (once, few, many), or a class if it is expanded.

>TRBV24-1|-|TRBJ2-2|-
TGTGCCACCGAGGGGAATGGCGGGGAGCTGTTTTTT
CATEGNGGELFF
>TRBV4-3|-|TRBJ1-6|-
TGCGCCAGCAGCCAAGAGAGCTCGGGCACCTATAATTCACCCCTCCACTTT
CASSQESSGTYNSPLHF
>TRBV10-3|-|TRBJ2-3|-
TGTGCCATCAGTGAGTCGATCAGGGGTAGCACAGATACGCAGTATTTT
CAISESIRGSTDTQYF
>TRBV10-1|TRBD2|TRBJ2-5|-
TGCGCCAGCAGTGCGAGGAGAAGCGGGAAAAAAGAGACCCAGTACTTC
CASSARRSGKKETQYF
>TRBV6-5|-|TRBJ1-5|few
TGTGCCAGCAGTTACTTGGGGGTGGGGAGCAATCAGCCCCAGCATTTT
CASSYLGVGSNQPQHF
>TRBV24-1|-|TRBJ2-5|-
TGTGCCACTTCCATGGCGGGTGGGGGGGAGACCCAGTACTTC
CATSMAGGGETQYF
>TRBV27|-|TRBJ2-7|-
TGTGCCACCTCAGAGACTAGGAACTACGAGCAGTACTTC
CATSETRNYEQYF
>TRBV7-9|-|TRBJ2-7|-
TGTGCCAGCAGCATTAGTTCCGGGACGGCGTCCTACGAGCAGTACTTC
CASSISSGTASYEQYF
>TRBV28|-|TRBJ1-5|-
TGTGCAATCAGAGGGGGAGGGAGTCAGCCCCAGCATTTT
CAIRGGGSQPQHF
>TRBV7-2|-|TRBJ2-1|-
TGTGCCAGCAGCTTAGGTCTCTACAATGAGCAGTTCTTC
CASSLGLYNEQFF
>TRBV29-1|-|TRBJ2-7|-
TGCAGCGTTGCGGCTAGCTCCAACTCCTACGAGCAGTACTTC
CSVAASSNSYEQYF
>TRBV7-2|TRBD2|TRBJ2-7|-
TGTGCCAGCAGCTCACAACTAGCGGGAGGGTACGAGCAGTACTTC
CASSSQLAGGYEQYF
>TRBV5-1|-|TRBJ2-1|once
TGCGCCAGCCCGTCCGGGAAGGGGGGCCAATCCTACAATGAGCAGTTCTTC
CASPSGKGGQSYNEQFF
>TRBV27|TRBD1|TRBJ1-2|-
TGTGCCAGCAGATTAAGAATCGGACAGGGCTCTGCTGGCTACACCTTC
CASRLRIGQGSAGYTF
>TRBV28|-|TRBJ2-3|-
TGTGCCAGCATGGACCACCTGAGCCTTTTAACAGATACGCAGTATTTT
CASMDHLSLLTDTQYF
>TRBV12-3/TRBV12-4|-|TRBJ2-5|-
TGTGCCAGCAGTCCCGGGTACCCTCAGACCCAGTACTTC
CASSPGYPQTQYF
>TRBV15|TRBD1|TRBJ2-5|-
TGTGCCACCAGCATCATGGGGACAGAAGAGACCCAGTACTTC
CATSIMGTEETQYF
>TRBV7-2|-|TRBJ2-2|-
TGTGCCAGCAGCTCCCGGACTACCACCACCGGGGAGCTGTTTTTT
CASSSRTTTTGELFF
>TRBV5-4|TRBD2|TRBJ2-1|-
TGTGCCAGCAGTCGTTCTCCGGGACTAGCGGACAATGAGCAGTTCTTC
CASSRSPGLADNEQFF
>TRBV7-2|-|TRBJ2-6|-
TGTGCCAGCAGCGGGCGGACATCTGGGGCCAACGTCCTGACTTTC
CASSGRTSGANVLTF
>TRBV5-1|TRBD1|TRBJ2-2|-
TGCGCCAGCAGCTTAACAGGGGTTGGCACCGGGGAGCTGTTTTTT
CASSLTGVGTGELFF
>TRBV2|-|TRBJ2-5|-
TGTGCCAGCAGAAATAATGCCCAGTACTTC
CASRNNAQYF
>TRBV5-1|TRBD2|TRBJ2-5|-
TGCGCCAGCAGCTTGGATATAGCGGGGGGGGCGGAGACCCAGTACTTC
CASSLDIAGGAETQYF
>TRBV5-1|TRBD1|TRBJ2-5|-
TGCGCCAGCAGCGCGGGACAGGGTCCAGAGACCCAGTACTTC
CASSAGQGPETQYF
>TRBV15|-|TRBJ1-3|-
TGTGCCACCAGCGCATCCGGAAACACCATATATTTT
CATSASGNTIYF
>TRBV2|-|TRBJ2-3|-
TGTGCCAGCATTCGTGAGGAGGGGACAGATACGCAGTATTTT
CASIREEGTDTQYF
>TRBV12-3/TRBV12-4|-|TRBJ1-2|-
TGTGCCAGCAGTTTACAGGTCAACTATGGCTACACCTTC
CASSLQVNYGYTF
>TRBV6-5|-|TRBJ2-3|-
TGTGCCAGCATGGCACAGTCCGATACGCAGTATTTT
CASMAQSDTQYF
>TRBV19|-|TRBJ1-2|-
TGTGCCAGTCTTCAGGGGCGCAACTATGGCTACACCTTC
CASLQGRNYGYTF
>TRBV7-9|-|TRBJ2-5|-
TGTGCCAGCAGCTTAGGAGGCCCCAAAGAGGAGACCCAGTACTTC
CASSLGGPKEETQYF
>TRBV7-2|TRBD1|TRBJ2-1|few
TGTGCCAGCAGCTCCTTCAGGGGGCAATACAATGAGCAGTTCTTC
CASSSFRGQYNEQFF
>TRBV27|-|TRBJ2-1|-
TGTGCCAGCAGTCCCCCGGGCTACGGTGAGCAGTTCTTC
CASSPPGYGEQFF